The 8 T cell receptor beta chains below come from one sample, sequenced in a study of T cell responses to AZD1222 COVID-19 vaccine (dated by TCRdb to about 2021). Receptors were amplified or captured by the immunoSEQ multiplex PCR assay. Not all clones reach the TCRdb copy of this immuneACCESS table, which keeps in-frame sequences only. Checked studies attribute under half of the gap to unresolved V genes and leave the rest unexplained. In all, the sample holds fewer than 200,000 clones, and 88% of those were seen once. Approximately 0.5% of the sample lies in the top ten. The time point label for this specimen denotes: baseline before first vaccination. This sample comprised peripheral blood, obtained on day 0 of AZD1222 vaccination. These receptors came from an adult in good health.

The chain employs TRBV19 and TRBJ1-1, with 9 positions matching TRBD1. This CDR3 has 14 amino acids. With V trimmed by 2 bases and J by 6 bases, 4 bases remained unmatched. The germline V gene has CDR1 LNHDA and CDR2 SQIVND (reference sequence). The CDR3 loop reads CASSILGQGAEAFF. The CDR3 DNA is TGTGCCAGTAGTATATTGGGACAGGGAGCTGAAGCTTTCTTT.

The rearrangement links TRBV19 to TRBJ1-6; TRBD1 agrees at 7 bases. The CDR3 covers 15 residues. Trimming at V came to 6 bases and at J to 10 bases, leaving 12 bases not matched to a gene. Germline V gene sequence: CDR1 LNHDA, CDR2 SQIVND (reference sequence). CDR3 in amino acids: CASSPEGRGGSPLHF. CDR3 bases: TGTGCCAGTAGCCCGGAGGGCAGGGGGGGATCACCCCTCCACTTT. The variable domain in full, with the rest retrieved from reference TRBV19 and TRBJ1-6, is DGGITQSPKYLFRKEGQNVTLSCEQNLNHDAMYWYRQDPGQGLRLIYYSQIVNDFQKGDIAEGYSVSREKKESFPLTVTSAQKNPTAFYLCASSPEGRGGSPLHFGNGTRLTVT.

V usage is TRBV5-1 and J usage is TRBJ1-1; D is unclear. There are 15 residues in the CDR3. V shed 0 bases and J shed 6 bases, with 15 bases lying between them. Germline values: CDR1 SGHRS, CDR2 YFSETQ. CDR3 amino acids: CASSLERQIASEAFF. CDR3 DNA sequence: TGCGCCAGCAGCTTGGAACGGCAGATCGCTTCTGAAGCTTTCTTT.

The chain links TRBV5-1 to TRBJ2-2, with D maybe TRBD2 (7 bases). From germline, CDR1 is SGHRS and CDR2 YFSETQ. There are 15 residues in the CDR3. The V end lost 2 bases, the J end lost 1 base, and 9 bases lay between the germline ends. DNA of the CDR3: TGCGCCAGCAGCTTAGGGGGGGTGAACACCGGGGAGCTGTTTTTT. Amino acids: CASSLGGVNTGELFF.

This chain joins TRBV7-2 and TRBJ2-6, with 7 bases matching TRBD1. This CDR3 comprises 15 residues. Germline V gives CDR1 SGHTA, CDR2 FQGNSA. Trimming cost V 7 bases and J 3 bases; bases outside gene matches: 6. DNA for the CDR3: TGTGCCAGCACCGGCAGGGGGAGTGGGGCCAACGTCCTGACTTTC. It translates to CASTGRGSGANVLTF.

This chain links TRBV5-4 with TRBJ1-2, with 9 bases that match TRBD1. Per germline, CDR1 SGHNT and CDR2 YYREEE (reference sequence). CDR3 length equals 13 residues. V trimming: 2 bases; J trimming: 6 bases; junction bases outside the gene matches: 2. The CDR3 DNA reads as TGTGCCAGCAGCTTAACAGGGGGCAATGGCTACACCTTC. It codes for CASSLTGGNGYTF.

The rearrangement uses TRBV7-3 and TRBJ2-2; D perhaps matches TRBD2 (6 bases). This CDR3 contains 15 residues. V was pared by 2 bases and J by 5 bases, with 12 bases between. CDR1 is SGHTA and CDR2 is FQGTGA in the germline V gene. The CDR3 sequence: CASSLYGRGTGELFF. DNA of the CDR3: TGTGCCAGCAGCTTATACGGGAGAGGTACCGGGGAGCTGTTTTTT.

In regard to this clone: The junction and the germline gene differ at one end; a read error may be behind it. V is TRBV28 and J is TRBJ2-7, with TRBD1 as a possible D gene (9 bases). Germline V gene sequence: CDR1 MDHEN, CDR2 SYDVKM. The CDR3 totals 12 residues. The CDR3 DNA reads TGTGCCAGCAGTTACCCGGACAGGGGACTAGACTTC. Its protein product is CASSYPDRGLDF. The variable domain in full, completed from reference TRBV28 and TRBJ2-7, reads DVKVTQSSRYLVKRTGEKVFLECVQDMDHENMFWYRQDPGLGLRLIYFSYDVKMKEKGDIPEGYSVSREKKERFSLILESASTNQTSMYLCASSYPDRGLDFGPGTRLTVT.